Presented here are 12 T cell receptor beta chains from one specimen sequenced in a study of shared clonotypes between healthy human individuals. Sequencing used immunoSEQ multiplex PCR; TCRdb keeps in-frame clones, though not all of them. The table includes millions of clones, more than 80% detected once. Sequencing used naive CD4+ T cells from PBMCs. Indicated subset: CD45RA+ positively selected. The origin of the receptors is a man in his late teens or twenties in good health. Some clones in this sample may be carry-over from other donors' samples.

V and J are TRBV7-2 and TRBJ2-7; 11 positions agree with TRBD2. CDR3 size: 18 residues. Germline V gene lookup returns CDR1 SGHTA and CDR2 FQGNSA. V was pared by 3 bases and J by 5 bases, with 15 bases of the junction left unmatched. The CDR3 spells CASSLSLAGGVGVNEQYF. CDR3 in DNA: TGTGCCAGCAGCTTGTCCCTAGCGGGAGGAGTTGGTGTGAACGAGCAGTACTTC.

The V and J genes are TRBV28 and TRBJ2-7, with D perhaps matching TRBD2 (6 bases). CDR3 length: 13 amino acids. The V gene's germline CDR1 is MDHEN and CDR2 SYDVKM. Trimming shortened V by 5 bases and J by 3 bases, and 11 bases separated the two germline ends. In DNA form, the CDR3 reads TGTGCCAGCAGTCCCCCGGAGGGCTACGAGCAGTACTTC. Amino acid sequence: CASSPPEGYEQYF.

This chain links TRBV4-3 with TRBJ2-7, with D possibly being TRBD2 (6 bases). The CDR3 is made up of 16 amino acids. V dropped 0 bases and J dropped 1 base, with 13 bases sitting between them. Germline lookup yields CDR1 LGHNA and CDR2 YSLEER. The CDR3 loop is CASSQDFSGYSYEQYF. The CDR3 nucleotides are TGCGCCAGCAGCCAAGACTTTAGCGGCTATTCCTACGAGCAGTACTTC.

CDR3: CASILRGTGELFF. CDR3 nucleotide sequence: TGTGCCTCGATACTTCGGGGGACCGGGGAGCTGTTTTTT. The rearrangement joins TRBV28 to TRBJ2-2, with a possible D match to TRBD2 (6 bases). From germline, CDR1 is MDHEN and CDR2 SYDVKM. The CDR3 runs to 13 residues. V lost 11 bases and J 5 bases, leaving 15 bases between the germline ends.

V is TRBV5-4 and J is TRBJ1-2, with no clear D. CDR3 length equals 15 residues. The germline gives CDR1 SGHNT, CDR2 YYREEE (reference sequence). Trimming left V 4 bases short and J 1 base short, with 14 bases between. The CDR3 DNA sequence: TGTGCCAGCAGCCAGAGACAAGGGTTTAACTATGGCTACACCTTC. Protein sequence: CASSQRQGFNYGYTF.

The chain uses TRBV5-1 and TRBJ1-2; D is perhaps TRBD1 (6 bases). From germline, CDR1 is SGHRS and CDR2 YFSETQ. The CDR3 length is 14 residues. V dropped 0 bases and J dropped 8 bases, with 14 bases sitting between them. The CDR3 DNA reads as TGCGCCAGCAGCTTGGTTACAGGGAGGAACGGCTACACCTTC. This sequence encodes CASSLVTGRNGYTF.

The V gene is TRBV5-4, the J gene TRBJ1-5; TRBD1 matches 10 bases. Germline V gene lookup returns CDR1 SGHNT and CDR2 YYREEE (reference sequence). V lost 3 bases and J lost 4; bases outside the gene matches: 4. The CDR3 has 15 residues. The CDR3: CASSSGTGVNQPQHF. The CDR3 nucleotides are TGTGCCAGCAGCTCCGGGACAGGGGTTAATCAGCCCCAGCATTTT.

This clone was picked up one time. The chain links TRBV27 to TRBJ2-1; 10 nucleotides agree with TRBD2. The CDR3 is made up of 17 amino acids. The ends lost 2 bases at V and 8 bases at J; junction bases unmatched: 12. The germline V gene has CDR1 MNHEY and CDR2 SMNVEV (reference sequence). In DNA form, the CDR3 reads TGTGCCAGCAGTTTACGGGGAGGGTCTAGCGGGAGTCATGAGCAGTTCTTC. Its translation is CASSLRGGSSGSHEQFF.

Of note for this clone: The junction does not match germline at one end; this may be a read error. The chain has TRBV7-3 and TRBJ2-2; D remains ambiguous. The CDR3 runs to 12 residues. The germline gives CDR1 SGHTA, CDR2 FQGTGA. In DNA, the CDR3 is TGTGCCAGCAGCCCGAAGACCGGGGAGCTGTTTTTT. Translating gives CASSPKTGELFF.

The genes are TRBV19 and TRBJ2-2; 10 nucleotides match TRBD2. Germline CDR1 LNHDA, CDR2 SQIVND (reference sequence). The CDR3 spans 16 residues. Trimming took 3 bases from V and 7 from J; bases not matched to a gene: 8. The CDR3 loop reads CASSIPASGRNGELFF. Written as DNA, the CDR3 is TGTGCCAGTAGTATCCCCGCTAGCGGGAGAAACGGGGAGCTGTTTTTT.

Concerning this clone itself: Compared with germline, one end of the junction differs, possibly owing to a read error. This sequence joins TRBV14 and TRBJ1-2; maybe TRBD1 (5 bases). There are 13 residues in the CDR3. Looked up from germline, CDR1 is SGHDN and CDR2 is FVKESK. The CDR3 DNA follows: TGTGCCCCCCAAACCGAGGGGAACTGTGGCTACACCTTC. Encoded protein: CAPQTEGNCGYTF. Together with reference TRBV14 and TRBJ1-2, the CDR3 gives the full variable domain: EAGVTQFPSHSVIEKGQTVTLRCDPISGHDNLYWYRRVMGKEIKFLLHFVKESKQDESGMPNNRFLAERTGGTYSTLKVQPAELEDSGVYFCAPQTEGNCGYTFGSGTRLTVV.

This chain links TRBV7-3 with TRBJ2-3; 9 bases map to TRBD2. The CDR3 extends over 17 amino acids. Germline CDR1 reads SGHTA; CDR2 reads FQGTGA. Trimming took 1 base from V and 9 from J; bases not matched to a gene: 14. The CDR3 nucleotides are TGTGCCAGCAGCTTAAGGGGACTAGCTGGAGAGGTAGACACGCAGTATTTT. Translation: CASSLRGLAGEVDTQYF. The full variable domain, its missing parts supplied by reference TRBV7-3 and TRBJ2-3, is GAGVSQTPSNKVTEKGKYVELRCDPISGHTALYWYRQSLGQGPEFLIYFQGTGAADDSGLPNDRFFAVRPEGSVSTLKIQRTERGDSAVYLCASSLRGLAGEVDTQYFGPGTRLTVL.